In its sample, the clone carrying this T cell receptor (beta chain) was seen many times. Combining iRepertoire HTBI primers with Arm-PCR of CDR3 regions, the authors built TCR beta libraries. TCRdb ran MiXCR on the multiplex PCR reads and lists one entry per CDR3 protein. The sample carries about 290,000 distinct CDR3 sequences, around 20% recorded once. The data derive from a study of regulatory T cells in long-lasting Graves disease. Time point denoted: persistent/refractory GD, antithyroid drugs over 5 years with positive TRAb. TCR sequences were obtained from RNA taken from PBMCs. The TCR comes from a female donor with Graves disease. The sequences come from peripheral blood mononuclear cells (PBMCs), collected when the disease was refractory, from a patient treated with antithyroid drugs.

The CDR3 sequence: CASSLASELTYEQYF. The CDR3, as DNA: TGTGCCAGCAGTTTGGCATCCGAACTAACCTACGAGCAGTACTTC. The chain carries TRBV28 and TRBJ2-7, with D unresolved. Germline V gene sequence: CDR1 MDHEN, CDR2 SYDVKM. V lost 3 bases, J lost 2 bases, and 14 bases lay in between. There are 15 residues in the CDR3.